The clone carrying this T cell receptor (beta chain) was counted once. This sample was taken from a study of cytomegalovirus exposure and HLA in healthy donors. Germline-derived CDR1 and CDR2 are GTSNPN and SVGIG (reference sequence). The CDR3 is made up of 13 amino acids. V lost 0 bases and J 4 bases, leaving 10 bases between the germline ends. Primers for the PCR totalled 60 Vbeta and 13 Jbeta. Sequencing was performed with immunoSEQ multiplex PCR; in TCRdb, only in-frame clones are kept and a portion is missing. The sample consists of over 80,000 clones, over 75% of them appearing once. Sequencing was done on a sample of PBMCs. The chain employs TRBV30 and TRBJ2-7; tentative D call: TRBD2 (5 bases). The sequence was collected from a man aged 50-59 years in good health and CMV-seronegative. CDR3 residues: CAWSVGEGYEQYF. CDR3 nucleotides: TGTGCCTGGAGTGTAGGCGAGGGATACGAGCAGTACTTC.